Below, one T cell receptor beta chain is given with its context. In the same sample, other DNA sequences code for this CDR3. The sample belongs to a study of siplizumab effects on memory and regulatory T cells. The germline V gene encodes CDR1 SGHTA and CDR2 FQGNSA. Deletions cut 1 base from V and 2 bases from J, with 6 bases between. The CDR3 loop spans 13 amino acids. The method was immunoSEQ multiplex PCR; TCRdb's version includes in-frame clones alone and lacks a portion of them. The data show under 150,000 clones, about 95% seen once. This TCR derives from a human donor in good health. Material: non-Treg CD4+ T cells sorted from blood. The chain recombines TRBV7-2 with TRBJ2-7; maybe TRBD1 (5 bases). The CDR3 here is CASSLGRAYEQYF. CDR3 bases: TGTGCCAGCAGCTTAGGCAGGGCCTACGAGCAGTACTTC.